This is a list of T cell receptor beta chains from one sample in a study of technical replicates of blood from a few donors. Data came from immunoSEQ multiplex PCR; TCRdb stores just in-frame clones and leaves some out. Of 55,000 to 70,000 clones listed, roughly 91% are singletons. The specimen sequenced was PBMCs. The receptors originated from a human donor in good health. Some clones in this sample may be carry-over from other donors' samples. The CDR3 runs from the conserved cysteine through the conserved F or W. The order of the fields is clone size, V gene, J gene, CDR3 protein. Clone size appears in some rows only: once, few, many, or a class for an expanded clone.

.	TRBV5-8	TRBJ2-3	CASRLGQGPTDTQYF
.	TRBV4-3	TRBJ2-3	CASSQDRSPTDTQYF
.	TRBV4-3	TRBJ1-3	CASSQDRAGDGSGNTIYF
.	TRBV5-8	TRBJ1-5	CASSRGQGAFMSNQPQHF
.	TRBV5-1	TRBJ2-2	CASSLDPGNTGELFF
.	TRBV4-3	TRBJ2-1	CASSQVSQVPYNEQFF
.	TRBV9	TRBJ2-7	CASSVGLAGGPYEQYF
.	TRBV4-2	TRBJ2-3	CASSHGLAGEVSTDTQYF
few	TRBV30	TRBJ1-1	CAWTGQGATEAFF
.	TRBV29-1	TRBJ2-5	CSVGTSGKGTQYF
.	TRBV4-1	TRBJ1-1	CASSLRDRSTEAFF
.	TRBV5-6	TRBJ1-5	CASSPPGQEDQPQHF
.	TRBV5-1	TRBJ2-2	CASRILAGELFF
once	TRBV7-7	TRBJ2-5	CASSGTGSQETQYF
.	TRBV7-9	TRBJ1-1	CASSLEGQNTEAFF
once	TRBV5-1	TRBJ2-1	CASSLIGGMRTGGFNEQFF
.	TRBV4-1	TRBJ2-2	CASSQGLESTGELFF
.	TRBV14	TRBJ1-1	CASSQGGLVAFF
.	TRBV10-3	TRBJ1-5	CAISGQSNQPQHF
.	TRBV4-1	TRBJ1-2	CASSQDTVNGYTF
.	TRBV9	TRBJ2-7	CASSGRGTEGEQYF
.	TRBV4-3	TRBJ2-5	CASSFERGGQETQYF
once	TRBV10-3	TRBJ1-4	CAISESKGVALFF
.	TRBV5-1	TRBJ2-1	CASSFGPEGGNEQFF
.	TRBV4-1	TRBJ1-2	CASSQGDSNYGYTF
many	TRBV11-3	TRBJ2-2	CASSVGKTNTGELFF
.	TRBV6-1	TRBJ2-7	CASSTTGDPNYEQYF
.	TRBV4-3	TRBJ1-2	CASSQAGRDNGYTF
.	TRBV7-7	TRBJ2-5	CASSLEGQGGGGETQYF
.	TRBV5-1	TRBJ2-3	CASSLEGVGSTDTQYF
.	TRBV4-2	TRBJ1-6	CASSQDPSSYNSPLHF
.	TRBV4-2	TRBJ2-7	CASSPLIRGVDEQYF
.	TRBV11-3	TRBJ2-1	CASSAYRDNEQFF